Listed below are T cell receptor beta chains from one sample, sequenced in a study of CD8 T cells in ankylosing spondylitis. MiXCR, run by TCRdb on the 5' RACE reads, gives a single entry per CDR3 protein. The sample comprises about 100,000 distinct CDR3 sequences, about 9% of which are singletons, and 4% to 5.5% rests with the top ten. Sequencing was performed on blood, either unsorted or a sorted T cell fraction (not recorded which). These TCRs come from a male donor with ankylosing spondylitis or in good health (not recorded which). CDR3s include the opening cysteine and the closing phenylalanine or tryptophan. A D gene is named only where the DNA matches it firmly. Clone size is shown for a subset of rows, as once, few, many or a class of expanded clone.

DNA: TGTGCCTGGAGCCCCGGGACTAGCGGATCCTACGAGCAGTACTTC; CDR3: CAWSPGTSGSYEQYF; size: many; D: TRBD2; V: TRBV30; J: TRBJ2-7
DNA: TGTGCCAGCAGTTTTGACGGGGGCGGCGATCAGCCCCAGCATTTT; CDR3: CASSFDGGGDQPQHF; size: many; D: -; V: TRBV27; J: TRBJ1-5
DNA: TGTGCCAGCAGTGCTGGACAGGGGTCCTACGAGCAGTACTTC; CDR3: CASSAGQGSYEQYF; size: many; D: TRBD1; V: TRBV6-4; J: TRBJ2-7
DNA: TGTGCCAGCAGTTTTGGAGGGACGGAGACCCAGTACTTC; CDR3: CASSFGGTETQYF; size: many; D: -; V: TRBV28; J: TRBJ2-5
DNA: TGCAGTGCTACCTACACCGGGACAGTGGACACCGGGGAGCTGTTTTTT; CDR3: CSATYTGTVDTGELFF; size: many; D: TRBD1; V: TRBV20-1; J: TRBJ2-2
DNA: TGTGCCAGCAGCTTTGACCCGGGGGCAGAGGAAAAACTGTTTTTT; CDR3: CASSFDPGAEEKLFF; size: few; D: -; V: TRBV7-2; J: TRBJ1-4
DNA: TGCGCCAGCAGCCCTGGTATTCTTTTGGCCGAGGGAGATACGCAGTATTTT; CDR3: CASSPGILLAEGDTQYF; size: -; D: -; V: TRBV5-1; J: TRBJ2-3
DNA: TGCAGTGGTCGGGTCCAGGCGCGCGAGCAGTACTTC; CDR3: CSGRVQAREQYF; size: many; D: -; V: TRBV20-1; J: TRBJ2-7
DNA: TGCAGTGCTAGAGCTAGGGACATGAACACTGAAGCTTTCTTT; CDR3: CSARARDMNTEAFF; size: -; D: -; V: TRBV20-1; J: TRBJ1-1
DNA: TGCAGTGCTAGCTTTGACTGGGCGGGAGCCTTCGAGCAGTACTTC; CDR3: CSASFDWAGAFEQYF; size: many; D: TRBD2; V: TRBV20-1; J: TRBJ2-7
DNA: TGTGCCAGCAGTCCTACGACCTCAGGGACAGGTAGTAAGGGAACTGAAGCTTTCTTT; CDR3: CASSPTTSGTGSKGTEAFF; size: many; D: TRBD1; V: TRBV12-3/TRBV12-4; J: TRBJ1-1
DNA: TGCAGTGCTAGAGATGACAGCCTGGGGCCCTACAATGAGCAGTTCTTC; CDR3: CSARDDSLGPYNEQFF; size: few; D: -; V: TRBV20-1; J: TRBJ2-1
DNA: TGCGCCAGCAGCCAAGAGCGGGGGGGAGGAAATGAGCAGTTCTTC; CDR3: CASSQERGGGNEQFF; size: many; D: TRBD2; V: TRBV4-1; J: TRBJ2-1
DNA: TGCAGCGTCCAGAAGAATAATTACGAGCAGTACTTC; CDR3: CSVQKNNYEQYF; size: many; D: -; V: TRBV29-1; J: TRBJ2-7
DNA: TGCGCCAGCAGCTTGGCGGGACAGCGCGGGCAGCCCCAGCATTTT; CDR3: CASSLAGQRGQPQHF; size: many; D: TRBD1; V: TRBV5-1; J: TRBJ1-5
DNA: TGCGCCAGCAGCTTGGTAGTAGGGACCGGGGAGCTGTTTTTT; CDR3: CASSLVVGTGELFF; size: many; D: -; V: TRBV5-1; J: TRBJ2-2
DNA: TGCAGCGTTGAAGTGGACAGGGGCTACGAGCAGTACTTC; CDR3: CSVEVDRGYEQYF; size: many; D: TRBD1; V: TRBV29-1; J: TRBJ2-7
DNA: TGTGCCAGTGGCCGGGGGGGACTAAGCACAGATACGCAGTATTTT; CDR3: CASGRGGLSTDTQYF; size: many; D: TRBD2; V: TRBV19; J: TRBJ2-3
DNA: TGTGCCAGCAGCCCAGGGATATCAGGGACGAACAATGAGCAGTTCTTC; CDR3: CASSPGISGTNNEQFF; size: few; D: -; V: TRBV5-4; J: TRBJ2-1
DNA: TGTGCCAGCAGCTTTTCAGGGGGGCATACTGAAGCTTTCTTT; CDR3: CASSFSGGHTEAFF; size: many; D: TRBD1; V: TRBV7-2; J: TRBJ1-1
DNA: TGTGCCAGCAGCTCTGGACTCCTCCTAAGCACAGATACGCAGTATTTT; CDR3: CASSSGLLLSTDTQYF; size: many; D: -; V: TRBV7-3; J: TRBJ2-3
DNA: TGTGCCAGCTCACCACCCGTACACGCCTACAATGAGCAGTTCTTC; CDR3: CASSPPVHAYNEQFF; size: many; D: -; V: TRBV18; J: TRBJ2-1
DNA: TGCGCCAGCAGCCAAGGGACAGGAAATAATGAGCAGTTCTTC; CDR3: CASSQGTGNNEQFF; size: many; D: TRBD1; V: TRBV4-1; J: TRBJ2-1
DNA: TGTGCCAGCAGTTACGCCCCGACAGGGGACACTGAAGCTTTCTTT; CDR3: CASSYAPTGDTEAFF; size: many; D: TRBD1; V: TRBV6-2/TRBV6-3; J: TRBJ1-1
DNA: TGTGCCAGCAGTCCAGGACTGACCTACGAGCAGTACTTC; CDR3: CASSPGLTYEQYF; size: few; D: -; V: TRBV2; J: TRBJ2-7
DNA: TGTGCCAGCAGCTTAGCGACCGGGACAGGGAGCTACAATGAGCAGTTCTTC; CDR3: CASSLATGTGSYNEQFF; size: few; D: TRBD1; V: TRBV7-9; J: TRBJ2-1
DNA: TGCAGTGCCCAAGGGCGGGGGTCCTACAATGAGCAGTTCTTC; CDR3: CSAQGRGSYNEQFF; size: many; D: TRBD2; V: TRBV20-1; J: TRBJ2-1
DNA: TGTGCTAGTCCAAGCCACAGGTTAAGGGGCACAGATACGCAGTATTTT; CDR3: CASPSHRLRGTDTQYF; size: -; D: -; V: TRBV6-7; J: TRBJ2-3
DNA: TGCGCCAGCAGCTTGGAACAGGCCACCTACAATGAGCAGTTCTTC; CDR3: CASSLEQATYNEQFF; size: many; D: -; V: TRBV5-1; J: TRBJ2-1
DNA: TGTGCCACCAGCAGAGATTACGGGGGGCAAGAGACCCAGTACTTC; CDR3: CATSRDYGGQETQYF; size: many; D: TRBD2; V: TRBV15; J: TRBJ2-5
DNA: TGTGCCAGCAGCTTAGACCCCAACACAGGGAACTGGAGAACCCAGCATTTT; CDR3: CASSLDPNTGNWRTQHF; size: many; D: -; V: TRBV7-2; J: TRBJ1-5
DNA: TGTGCCAGCAGTCAGGAGCGGGGGGGTTACAATGAGCAGTTCTTC; CDR3: CASSQERGGYNEQFF; size: many; D: TRBD2; V: TRBV6-5; J: TRBJ2-1
DNA: TGTGCCAGCAGACTGACTAGCGGGGGGGCTGGGACCGGGGAGCTGTTTTTT; CDR3: CASRLTSGGAGTGELFF; size: many; D: TRBD2; V: TRBV6-1; J: TRBJ2-2
DNA: TGTGCCAGCAGCCAAGGGGGCTCGCACACCGGGGAGCTGTTTTTT; CDR3: CASSQGGSHTGELFF; size: -; D: TRBD1; V: TRBV11-3; J: TRBJ2-2
DNA: TGTGCCACCGGACTCCCTGTTCGTACGCAGTATTTT; CDR3: CATGLPVRTQYF; size: -; D: -; V: TRBV28; J: TRBJ2-3
DNA: TGCAGCGCACCACCGGGGTCGGGGGAGGGGACAGATACGCAGTATTTT; CDR3: CSAPPGSGEGTDTQYF; size: many; D: TRBD2; V: TRBV29-1; J: TRBJ2-3
DNA: TGTGACAGCAGTTTCGACAGGGTGGGCACAGATACGCAGTATTTT; CDR3: CDSSFDRVGTDTQYF; size: -; D: TRBD1; V: TRBV5-6; J: TRBJ2-3
DNA: TGTGCTGGGGACAGTGACACAGATACGCAGTATTTT; CDR3: CAGDSDTDTQYF; size: -; D: TRBD1; V: TRBV7-9; J: TRBJ2-3
DNA: TGTGCCATCAGTGACTCAGATCAGGGCTCCTACGAGCAGTACTTC; CDR3: CAISDSDQGSYEQYF; size: many; D: -; V: TRBV10-3; J: TRBJ2-7
DNA: TGTGCCAGCAGCTTTCGAAGCGGGGGGGGGTACAATGAGCAGTTCTTC; CDR3: CASSFRSGGGYNEQFF; size: many; D: TRBD2; V: TRBV7-3; J: TRBJ2-1
DNA: TGCAGCGTTGAAGATCGAATGAGGGCAAGCACAGATACGCAGTATTTT; CDR3: CSVEDRMRASTDTQYF; size: many; D: -; V: TRBV29-1; J: TRBJ2-3
DNA: TGTGCCAGCAGCTCCCTAGCGGGGGCCCCACAAGAGACCCAGTACTTC; CDR3: CASSSLAGAPQETQYF; size: many; D: TRBD2; V: TRBV11-2; J: TRBJ2-5
DNA: TGTGCCAGCTCACAATTGGACAGGGCGGGCACTGAAGCTTTCTTT; CDR3: CASSQLDRAGTEAFF; size: few; D: TRBD1; V: TRBV18; J: TRBJ1-1
DNA: TGCAGCGGAATAAAAGACGGAAACACCATATATTTT; CDR3: CSGIKDGNTIYF; size: many; D: -; V: TRBV29-1; J: TRBJ1-3
DNA: TGTGCCACTAGGGACAGGGGGATTGGGACTGAAGCTTTCTTT; CDR3: CATRDRGIGTEAFF; size: many; D: TRBD1; V: TRBV6-1; J: TRBJ1-1
DNA: TGCAGCGCAATGACTAGCGAGGGGAAAGAGACCCAGTACTTC; CDR3: CSAMTSEGKETQYF; size: many; D: TRBD2; V: TRBV29-1; J: TRBJ2-5
DNA: TGTGCCATCAGTGAGTCGGCTATCCCGAGTTCCTACAATGAGCAGTTCTTC; CDR3: CAISESAIPSSYNEQFF; size: many; D: -; V: TRBV10-3; J: TRBJ2-1
DNA: TGCAGTGCTAGGGCCGGGACAGGGTTTGGCACAGATACGCAGTATTTT; CDR3: CSARAGTGFGTDTQYF; size: few; D: TRBD1; V: TRBV20-1; J: TRBJ2-3
DNA: TGCAGTGCTAGAGAGTTGATTCGAGGACAGGGGGCGAACTATGGCTACACCTTC; CDR3: CSARELIRGQGANYGYTF; size: many; D: TRBD1; V: TRBV20-1; J: TRBJ1-2
DNA: TGTGCCAGCAGTCCGGGACTAGCGGGGGGGAATGAGCAGTTCTTC; CDR3: CASSPGLAGGNEQFF; size: many; D: TRBD2; V: TRBV27; J: TRBJ2-1
DNA: TGCAGTGCTAGGGTAGCGGGGGGGGGCAATGAGCAGTTCTTC; CDR3: CSARVAGGGNEQFF; size: many; D: TRBD2; V: TRBV20-1; J: TRBJ2-1
DNA: TGTGCCAGCAGCTTAGGAGGCAGGAAGAACACTGAAGCTTTCTTT; CDR3: CASSLGGRKNTEAFF; size: few; D: -; V: TRBV7-2; J: TRBJ1-1
DNA: TGCAGCGTTGGAGTAGGGGGCAACACCGGGGAGCTGTTTTTT; CDR3: CSVGVGGNTGELFF; size: few; D: TRBD1; V: TRBV29-1; J: TRBJ2-2
DNA: TGCAGTGCTATACGGGACACCGAGTACGAGCAGTACTTC; CDR3: CSAIRDTEYEQYF; size: -; D: -; V: TRBV20-1; J: TRBJ2-7
DNA: TGTGCCAGCAGTTCACCGGGGGGCCAGGGCACCGGGGAGCTGTTTTTT; CDR3: CASSSPGGQGTGELFF; size: many; D: -; V: TRBV28; J: TRBJ2-2
DNA: TGTGCCAGCAGCTTAACGTTGGGGGCGGAGACCCAGTACTTC; CDR3: CASSLTLGAETQYF; size: few; D: -; V: TRBV7-3; J: TRBJ2-5
DNA: TGTGCCAGCAGTGTACAGGGAGCAGGAAATAATTCACCCCTCCACTTT; CDR3: CASSVQGAGNNSPLHF; size: many; D: -; V: TRBV12-3/TRBV12-4; J: TRBJ1-6
DNA: TGTGCCAGCAGTCCCCGGGACAGGGCCGAGCAGTACTTC; CDR3: CASSPRDRAEQYF; size: few; D: TRBD1; V: TRBV27; J: TRBJ2-7
DNA: TGTGCCAGCAGCCAAGAACAGACTGAAGAGACCCAGTACTTC; CDR3: CASSQEQTEETQYF; size: many; D: -; V: TRBV4-2; J: TRBJ2-5
DNA: TGTGCCAGCAGCTTAAAAAACCGGGGTAACTACAATGAGCAGTTCTTC; CDR3: CASSLKNRGNYNEQFF; size: many; D: -; V: TRBV7-3; J: TRBJ2-1